The 29 T cell receptor beta chains reported below all come from one sample, sequenced in a study of T cell responses to AZD1222 COVID-19 vaccine. Assay used: immunoSEQ multiplex PCR; TCRdb lists only in-frame clones, some missing. The repertoire consists of 150,000 or so clones, with around 90% occurring once and the leading ten covering approximately 2%. The specimen comprised peripheral blood, sampled on day 0 of AZD1222 vaccination. The origin of the receptors is an adult in good health.

The chain uses TRBV29-1 and TRBJ1-1, with no clear D. The CDR3 is 12 residues long. The germline gives CDR1 SQVTM, CDR2 ANQGSEA. Trimming shortened V by 7 bases and J by 4 bases, and 13 bases separated the two germline ends. CDR3 bases: TGCAGCGCCACTAATCCATCCACTGAAGCTTTCTTT. Translating it yields CSATNPSTEAFF.

The chain uses TRBV28 and TRBJ1-2; D unclear. Germline CDR1 reads MDHEN; CDR2 reads SYDVKM. V lost 6 bases to trimming and J lost 4 bases, with 15 bases between them. The CDR3 runs 14 residues. The CDR3: CASSRRGVPYGYTF. The CDR3 DNA reads as TGTGCCAGCAGCCGACGCGGGGTCCCCTATGGCTACACCTTC.

A word on this clone: An end of the junction does not agree with germline; a read error may underlie this. The CDR3 protein is CASSPGRDTEAFF. In DNA form, the CDR3 reads TGTGCTAGCAGCCCCGGGAGAGACACTGAAGCTTTCTTT. The rearrangement links TRBV7-7 to TRBJ1-1; the D is unclear. The CDR3 consists of 13 residues. Germline V gene lookup returns CDR1 SSHAT and CDR2 FNYEAQ (reference sequence).

The chain combines TRBV11-2 with TRBJ1-3; a weak D match, TRBD1 (5 bases). The V and J ends lost 8 bases and 4 bases respectively, with 15 bases between them. CDR1 is SGHAT, CDR2 FQNNGV, per germline. CDR3 length equals 14 residues. The CDR3 here is CASGAGVLGNTIYF. CDR3 sequence (DNA): TGTGCCAGCGGGGCCGGGGTACTGGGAAACACCATATATTTT. Filled out from reference TRBV11-2 and TRBJ1-3, the complete variable domain reads EAGVAQSPRYKIIEKRQSVAFWCNPISGHATLYWYQQILGQGPKLLIQFQNNGVVDDSQLPKDRFSAERLKGVDSTLKIQPAKLEDSAVYLCASGAGVLGNTIYFGEGSWLTVV.

The V gene is TRBV7-2, the J gene TRBJ1-2, with unresolved D. The germline V gene encodes CDR1 SGHTA and CDR2 FQGNSA. There are 16 residues in the CDR3. V gave up 3 bases and J gave up 2 bases, with 16 bases separating them. This CDR3 is CASSFTSAMLNYGYTF. The CDR3 DNA reads as TGTGCCAGCAGCTTCACGTCCGCTATGCTGAACTATGGCTACACCTTC.

The J gene is TRBJ1-6, the V gene TRBV2; 10 bases map to TRBD1. Germline loops: CDR1 SNHLY, CDR2 FYNNEI. The trim removed 7 bases at V and 8 bases at J, leaving 5 bases unmatched. CDR3 length equals 14 residues. CDR3: CASTTGGAYSPLHF. CDR3 nucleotide sequence: TGTGCCAGCACGACAGGGGGCGCGTATTCACCCCTCCACTTT.

The V call is TRBV5-4, the J call TRBJ1-5; maybe TRBD1 (6 bases). Germline CDR1 reads SGHNT; CDR2 reads YYREEE (reference sequence). The CDR3 totals 16 residues. With 4 bases removed from V and 0 bases from J, the gap between germline ends came to 14 bases. CDR3 in DNA: TGTGCCAGCAGCGCGTTAGGACAGAATAGCAATCAGCCCCAGCATTTT. Translated: CASSALGQNSNQPQHF. The full variable domain, rest sourced from reference TRBV5-4 and TRBJ1-5, is ETGVTQSPTHLIKTRGQQVTLRCSSQSGHNTVSWYQQALGQGPQFIFQYYREEENGRGNFPPRFSGLQFPNYSSELNVNALELDDSALYLCASSALGQNSNQPQHFGDGTRLSIL.

The genes are TRBV7-9 and TRBJ2-5, with D uncertain. Germline assignment: CDR1 SEHNR and CDR2 FQNEAQ (reference sequence). V was shortened by 7 bases and J by 2 bases, with 14 bases between the two germline ends. The length of the CDR3 is 14 residues. The CDR3 DNA reads as TGTGCCAGCACCGTGAGCCGATTACAAGAGACCCAGTACTTC. It codes for CASTVSRLQETQYF.

The chain uses TRBV6-6 and TRBJ2-7; possibly TRBD2 for D (5 bases). In germline, CDR1 is MNHNY, CDR2 SVGAGI (reference sequence). The CDR3 is 13 residues long. Deletions cut 4 bases from V and 3 bases from J, with 10 bases between. The CDR3 bases are TGTGCCAGCAGTTCCACACGGGACTACGAGCAGTACTTC. Amino acid sequence: CASSSTRDYEQYF.

The V gene is TRBV10-3, the J gene TRBJ2-2; the match to TRBD1 covers 10 bases. V gave up 6 bases and J gave up 7 bases; unmatched junction bases: 5. In germline, CDR1 is ENHRY, CDR2 SYGVKD. The CDR3 loop spans 14 amino acids. The CDR3 loop reads CAISRDRGIGELFF. The DNA of the CDR3 is TGTGCCATCAGCCGGGACAGGGGTATCGGGGAGCTGTTTTTT.

The genes are TRBV10-1 and TRBJ2-5; 7 bases fit TRBD1. CDR3 length: 14 residues. V was pared by 5 bases and J by 5 bases, with 8 bases of the junction left unmatched. Germline-derived CDR1 and CDR2 are WNHNN and SYGVQD (reference sequence). The CDR3 DNA reads TGCGCCAGCAGTCAACAGGGGTTTGGGGAGACCCAGTACTTC. Translating gives CASSQQGFGETQYF.

The chain has TRBV5-1 and TRBJ2-2, with 9 nucleotides matching TRBD1. The CDR3 covers 17 residues. The ends lost 5 bases at V and 2 bases at J; junction bases unmatched: 10. Germline assignment: CDR1 SGHRS and CDR2 YFSETQ. The CDR3 sequence is CASSQPPGQGNTGELFF. For the CDR3, the DNA is TGCGCCAGCAGTCAACCACCGGGACAGGGAAACACCGGGGAGCTGTTTTTT. The full variable domain, rest sourced from reference TRBV5-1 and TRBJ2-2, is KAGVTQTPRYLIKTRGQQVTLSCSPISGHRSVSWYQQTPGQGLQFLFEYFSETQRNKGNFPGRFSGRQFSNSRSEMNVSTLELGDSALYLCASSQPPGQGNTGELFFGEGSRLTVL.

The CDR3 reads CASSYSLQNTEAFF. In DNA, the CDR3 is TGTGCCAGCAGTTACTCACTCCAGAACACTGAAGCTTTCTTT. The chain is built from TRBV6-2 or TRBV6-3 and TRBJ1-1; D gene ambiguous. In germline, CDR1 is MNHEY, CDR2 SVGEGT. The CDR3 sequence is 14 residues long. Between the trimmed V and J ends, which lost 0 bases and 1 base, there was a span of 6 bases.

The V gene is TRBV4-1, the J gene TRBJ1-5, with D possibly being TRBD1 (6 bases). Germline CDR1 reads MGHRA; CDR2 reads YSYEKL. This CDR3 is 15 amino acids long. Trimming shortened V by 0 bases and J by 9 bases, and 15 bases separated the two germline ends. The DNA for the CDR3 is TGCGCCAGCAGCCAAGAATACTCAGGGGTCGGGCCCCAGCATTTT. Translation gives CASSQEYSGVGPQHF.

The V call is TRBV1, the J call TRBJ2-1; no DNA check was done on the table's D call, TRBD1. TRBV1 counts as a pseudogene. This CDR3 has 14 residues. CDR3 amino acids: CTSSFRTGGNEQFF. DNA for the CDR3: TGCACCAGCAGCTTCCGGACAGGGGGCAATGAGCAGTTCTTC.

V and J are TRBV12-3 or TRBV12-4 and TRBJ2-7; D possibly corresponds to TRBD1 (6 bases). The CDR3 has 12 residues. The V gene lost 10 bases and the J gene lost 3 bases, with 13 bases spanning the gap. The CDR3 spells CATGTSYYEQYF. CDR3 DNA sequence: TGTGCCACCGGGACAAGCTACTACGAGCAGTACTTC.

This chain uses TRBV18 with TRBJ1-2, with 8 nucleotides matching TRBD1. This CDR3 has 14 amino acids. Germline CDR1 reads KGHSH; CDR2 reads LQKENI. J was trimmed by 10 bases and V by 3 bases; bases with no gene match: 10. CDR3 in DNA: TGTGCCAGCTCACCCCGGACAGGGAGGGAGTCCTACACCTTC. The encoded protein is CASSPRTGRESYTF.

The chain joins TRBV12-3 or TRBV12-4 to TRBJ1-2; no definite D call. Trimming pared 7 bases from V and 3 bases from J, leaving 12 bases between. The CDR3 loop spans 13 amino acids. The CDR3 sequence: CASTLSHYYGYTF. CDR3 bases: TGTGCCAGCACCTTATCTCACTACTATGGCTACACCTTC.

The genes are TRBV6-2 or TRBV6-3 and TRBJ2-5; 10 nucleotides line up with TRBD2. The CDR3 is 14 amino acids. The germline CDR1 and CDR2 sequences are MNHEY and SVGEGT. Trimming removed 2 bases from V and 5 bases from J; junction bases left unmatched: 2. The CDR3 loop reads CASSYVSGGETQYF. DNA for the CDR3: TGTGCCAGCAGTTACGTTAGCGGGGGGGAGACCCAGTACTTC.

The chain joins TRBV12-3 or TRBV12-4 to TRBJ1-3, with D uncertain. V dropped 3 bases and J dropped 0 bases, with 3 bases sitting between them. The CDR3 loop spans 13 amino acids. The CDR3 here is CASSFDSGNTIYF. As DNA, the CDR3 is TGTGCCAGCAGTTTTGACTCTGGAAACACCATATATTTT.

V gene TRBV6-5 combines with J gene TRBJ1-1; D remains unclear. The CDR3 sequence is 14 residues long. V was clipped by 0 bases and J by 6 bases, with 11 bases between them. Germline lookup yields CDR1 MNHEY and CDR2 SVGAGI. The CDR3 bases are TGTGCCAGCAGTTACTCCCCAACATGGCCTGAAGCTTTCTTT. It codes for CASSYSPTWPEAFF.

The J gene is TRBJ1-4, the V gene TRBV5-1, with 10 bases lining up with TRBD1. The CDR3 has 16 residues. Trimming removed 4 bases from V and 8 bases from J; junction bases left unmatched: 11. The germline gives CDR1 SGHRS, CDR2 YFSETQ. The CDR3 DNA reads TGCGCCAGCAGCCCTTGGACAGGGGGGGTTGGCGAAAAACTGTTTTTT. This sequence encodes CASSPWTGGVGEKLFF.

The chain joins TRBV10-2 to TRBJ1-1; D unresolved. The germline CDR1 and CDR2 sequences are WSHSY and SAAADI. Trimming removed 0 bases at V and 0 bases at J, with 17 bases between. This CDR3 is built from 18 residues. CDR3 nucleotides: TGCGCCAGCAGTGAGTCGAGTGTGACGAAAGGCCTGAACACTGAAGCTTTCTTT. Protein product: CASSESSVTKGLNTEAFF.

This chain links TRBV6-5 with TRBJ1-1; TRBD1 aligns across 7 bases. The V gene end was trimmed by 6 bases and the J gene end by 0 bases; junction bases not matched to a gene: 4. Germline V CDR1 and CDR2: MNHEY, SVGAGI. There are 14 residues in the CDR3. CDR3 protein: CASRTGQMNTEAFF. The CDR3 nucleotides read TGTGCCAGCAGGACGGGACAGATGAACACTGAAGCTTTCTTT.

The chain recombines TRBV4-1 with TRBJ2-7; 11 bases match TRBD1. After removal of 3 bases from V and 6 bases from J, the junction contained 1 base not matched to a gene. The CDR3 is 13 amino acids. Per the germline V gene, CDR1 is MGHRA and CDR2 is YSYEKL. The CDR3 DNA sequence: TGCGCCAGCAGCCAGGACAGGGGGCGCGAGCAGTACTTC. Encoded protein: CASSQDRGREQYF.

This chain links TRBV30 with TRBJ1-5; TRBD1 agrees at 7 bases. CDR1 and CDR2 from the germline V gene are GTSNPN and SVGIG (reference sequence). This CDR3 region has 15 residues. The V and J ends lost 7 bases and 5 bases, in that order; junction bases with no gene match: 14. CDR3 in amino acids: CAFNLQGSAHQPQHF. CDR3 nucleotides: TGTGCCTTCAACCTACAGGGGTCGGCTCATCAGCCCCAGCATTTT.

The gene calls are TRBV10-3 and TRBJ2-2, with TRBD1 matching over 9 bases. The V segment lost 0 bases and the J segment 4 bases; nucleotides outside the gene matches: 0. CDR1 is ENHRY, CDR2 SYGVKD, per germline. This CDR3 is 15 amino acids long. CDR3 DNA: TGTGCCATCAGTGAGTCGGGACAGGGCACCGGGGAGCTGTTTTTT. Protein sequence: CAISESGQGTGELFF.

In its sample, this clone was seen once. The chain uses TRBV11-1 and TRBJ2-6; D remains unclear. Germline lookup yields CDR1 SGHAT and CDR2 FQDESV (reference sequence). There are 15 residues in the CDR3. Trimming removed 8 bases at V and 6 bases at J, with 17 bases between. CDR3 sequence: CASGKRSSLANVLTF. CDR3 bases: TGTGCCAGCGGAAAGAGGTCAAGTTTGGCCAACGTCCTGACTTTC.

This chain joins TRBV5-1 and TRBJ1-1, with D hard to call. The germline V gene encodes CDR1 SGHRS and CDR2 YFSETQ. The CDR3 has 13 amino acids. V was pared by 10 bases and J by 3 bases, with 16 bases between. CDR3 loop: CAGSEAPDTEAFF. CDR3 nucleotides: TGCGCCGGGTCTGAGGCACCAGACACTGAAGCTTTCTTT.